These 32 T cell receptor beta chains were all obtained from the same sample, sequenced in a study of shared clonotypes between healthy human individuals. The data were produced by immunoSEQ multiplex PCR, yet TCRdb's version contains in-frame clones alone and is incomplete. The sample lists approximately 2,000,000 clones; about 90% were seen once. Sequenced: naive CD4+ T cells from PBMCs. Regarding subset: CD45RA+ positively selected. The receptor source for this set is a man younger than 30 in good health. Some clones in this sample may be carry-over from other donors' samples.

The chain has TRBV18 and TRBJ1-1; D possibly corresponds to TRBD1 (5 bases). V gave up 0 bases and J gave up 4 bases, with 12 bases separating them. CDR1 is KGHSH and CDR2 is LQKENI in the germline V gene. The CDR3 sequence is 15 residues long. The CDR3 protein is CASSPPSRGGTEAFF. The DNA for the CDR3 is TGTGCCAGCTCACCACCGTCGAGGGGCGGCACTGAAGCTTTCTTT.

V and J are TRBV5-1 and TRBJ1-2, with no clear D. Germline CDR1 is SGHRS and CDR2 is YFSETQ. Between the trimmed V and J ends, which lost 1 base and 0 bases, there was a span of 10 bases. This CDR3 comprises 15 residues. The CDR3 bases are TGCGCCAGCAGCTTGTCAGCCCGAGCTAACTATGGCTACACCTTC. As protein: CASSLSARANYGYTF.

This clone is a singleton in its sample. The V and J genes are TRBV18 and TRBJ2-7, with a tentative D call TRBD2 (6 bases). Trimming removed 4 bases from V and 3 bases from J, with 19 bases in between. Germline CDR1 reads KGHSH; CDR2 reads LQKENI. The CDR3 consists of 16 residues. The CDR3 reads CASSRDFTPPYYEQYF. CDR3 nucleotides: TGTGCCAGCTCACGGGACTTCACGCCCCCCTACTACGAGCAGTACTTC.

The chain is built from TRBV28 and TRBJ2-7; 10 nucleotides agree with TRBD1. Germline V gene data show CDR1 as MDHEN and CDR2 as SYDVKM. The CDR3 consists of 15 residues. J gave up 5 bases and V 5 bases, and 9 bases lay outside the gene matches. CDR3 sequence: CASSPAGTGVDEQYF. The CDR3 DNA reads as TGTGCCAGCAGTCCCGCCGGGACAGGGGTCGACGAGCAGTACTTC.

The genes are TRBV5-1 and TRBJ2-1; D is perhaps TRBD2 (5 bases). The CDR3 length is 12 residues. CDR1 and CDR2 from the germline V gene are SGHRS and YFSETQ. Trimming removed 2 bases at V and 8 bases at J, with 8 bases between. In DNA, the CDR3 is TGCGCCAGCAGCTTAACTAGAGATGAGCAGTTCTTC. Translation: CASSLTRDEQFF.

This chain joins TRBV5-8 and TRBJ2-1; 7 positions match TRBD1. Trimming removed 1 base from V and 6 bases from J; junction bases left unmatched: 7. The CDR3 totals 15 residues. From germline, CDR1 is SGHTS and CDR2 YDEGEE. CDR3 bases: TGTGCCAGCAGCTTGATACAGGGGATCCCCAATGAGCAGTTCTTC. Amino acid sequence: CASSLIQGIPNEQFF.

This clone was seen a single time. Other DNA sequences within the sample encode an identical CDR3. The chain's CDR3 is CASSASGTTDTQYF. In DNA form, the CDR3 reads TGCGCCAGCAGCGCTTCGGGTACCACAGATACGCAGTATTTT. The V gene is TRBV5-1, the J gene TRBJ2-3; no firm D call. CDR1 and CDR2 from the germline V gene are SGHRS and YFSETQ. CDR3 length equals 14 residues. Trimming left V 4 bases short and J 2 bases short, with 11 bases between.

This clone was counted a single time. The V call is TRBV29-1, the J call TRBJ2-1; TRBD2 is a possible D gene (6 bases). The CDR3 is 13 amino acids. Germline CDR1 and CDR2: SQVTM and ANQGSEA. The V gene lost 5 bases and the J gene lost 4 bases, with 12 bases spanning the gap. Here the CDR3 DNA reads TGCAGCGTTATACGGGAGCCGTACAATGAGCAGTTCTTC. It translates to CSVIREPYNEQFF.

To note about this clone: Within the sample, other DNA sequences also encode this same CDR3. The chain is built from TRBV5-4 and TRBJ1-1; tentative D call: TRBD1 (6 bases). The germline CDR1 and CDR2 sequences are SGHNT and YYREEE (reference sequence). V was cut by 0 bases and J by 4 bases, with 7 bases left in between. The CDR3 is 13 amino acids. CDR3 nucleotide sequence: TGTGCCAGCAGCTTGGAGGGGGGCACTGAAGCTTTCTTT. Its protein is CASSLEGGTEAFF.

Of note for this clone: Distinct nucleotide sequences in the sample also encode this CDR3. The V and J genes are TRBV5-1 and TRBJ1-1, with 9 bases that match TRBD1. V lost 2 bases to trimming and J lost 5 bases; unmatched junction nucleotides: 4. The length of the CDR3 is 14 residues. The germline CDR1 and CDR2 sequences are SGHRS and YFSETQ. The CDR3: CASSFGTGITEAFF. CDR3 nucleotide sequence: TGCGCCAGCAGCTTCGGGACAGGGATTACTGAAGCTTTCTTT.

This sequence joins TRBV2 and TRBJ2-3, with D possibly TRBD2 on 6 matching bases. Trimming removed 7 bases at V and 3 bases at J, with 17 bases between. This CDR3 comprises 15 residues. Germline V gene sequence: CDR1 SNHLY, CDR2 FYNNEI. CDR3: CASTRPGDGTDTQYF. CDR3 DNA: TGTGCCAGCACCCGTCCGGGAGATGGGACAGATACGCAGTATTTT.

The J gene is TRBJ2-1, the V gene TRBV29-1; possibly TRBD2 for D (5 bases). Germline V gives CDR1 SQVTM, CDR2 ANQGSEA. The CDR3 is made up of 14 amino acids. Trimming pared 2 bases from V and 4 bases from J, leaving 12 bases between. The CDR3 region has the DNA TGCAGCGTTGAAAAGGAGCGGCTTTACAATGAGCAGTTCTTC. Translating it yields CSVEKERLYNEQFF.

This sequence joins TRBV27 and TRBJ2-1; D may match TRBD1 or TRBD2 (5 bases each). The V gene lost 6 bases and the J gene lost 7 bases, with 13 bases spanning the gap. There are 13 residues in the CDR3. Germline CDR1 MNHEY, CDR2 SMNVEV (reference sequence). The CDR3 spells CASSTLWGNEQFF. The CDR3, as DNA: TGTGCCAGCAGCACCCTGTGGGGGAATGAGCAGTTCTTC.

This clone was seen once. V gene TRBV29-1 combines with J gene TRBJ2-2; 10 bases align to TRBD2. V lost 8 bases to trimming and J lost 3 bases; unmatched junction nucleotides: 15. This CDR3 spans 17 amino acids. From germline, CDR1 is SQVTM and CDR2 ANQGSEA. The CDR3 region has the DNA TGCAGCCCTCGAGCCACTAGCGGGAAGCATTACACCGGGGAGCTGTTTTTT. Residues: CSPRATSGKHYTGELFF.

This chain connects TRBV6-1 to TRBJ2-1; weak D call: TRBD2 (5 bases). Trimming cost V 4 bases and J 6 bases, with 10 bases left between them. CDR3 length: 13 amino acids. Germline values: CDR1 MNHNS, CDR2 SASEGT. Here the CDR3 reads CASSVTGFNEQFF. Written as DNA, the CDR3 is TGTGCCAGCAGTGTGACGGGGTTCAATGAGCAGTTCTTC.

The rearrangement links TRBV5-8 to TRBJ2-5; TRBD1 agrees at 11 bases. The V gene end was trimmed by 5 bases and the J gene end by 4 bases; junction bases not matched to a gene: 7. In germline, CDR1 is SGHTS, CDR2 YDEGEE. CDR3 length: 15 residues. The CDR3 DNA is TGTGCCAGCAGGGGCCTAGGGACAGGGGGAGAGACCCAGTACTTC. Protein: CASRGLGTGGETQYF. Full variable domain (missing parts from reference TRBV5-8 and TRBJ2-5): EAGVTQSPTHLIKTRGQQATLRCSPISGHTSVYWYQQALGLGLQFLLWYDEGEERNRGNFPPRFSGRQFPNYSSELNVNALELEDSALYLCASRGLGTGGETQYFGPGTRLLVL.

This chain connects TRBV10-2 to TRBJ2-7; D unclear. Trimming stripped 7 bases from V and 7 bases from J, with 20 bases between. This CDR3 region has 14 residues. Germline values: CDR1 WSHSY, CDR2 SAAADI. The CDR3 coding sequence is TGCGCCAGCATTTTGACCGCAGCCAAGGGAGAGCAGTACTTC. Protein: CASILTAAKGEQYF.

The chain recombines TRBV4-3 with TRBJ2-5; D unresolved. Trimming removed 0 bases from V and 5 bases from J, with 16 bases in between. Looked up from germline, CDR1 is LGHNA and CDR2 is YSLEER. This CDR3 contains 16 residues. This CDR3 is CASSQDPVSLGETQYF. Written as DNA, the CDR3 is TGCGCCAGCAGCCAAGATCCGGTGAGTTTAGGGGAGACCCAGTACTTC.

With respect to this clone: This sample includes further DNA sequences coding for the same CDR3. The chain has TRBV7-2 and TRBJ1-2, with D unresolved. Germline assignment: CDR1 SGHTA and CDR2 FQGNSA. The CDR3 length is 13 residues. Trimming shortened V by 5 bases and J by 1 base, and 8 bases separated the two germline ends. The CDR3: CASSPDGNYGYTF. For the CDR3, the DNA is TGTGCCAGCAGCCCAGACGGTAACTATGGCTACACCTTC.

The chain couples TRBV7-9 to TRBJ2-1; tentatively, D is TRBD2 (5 bases). V lost 5 bases, J lost 1 base, and 12 bases lay in between. The CDR3 totals 15 residues. Germline V gene sequence: CDR1 SEHNR, CDR2 FQNEAQ (reference sequence). The CDR3 is CASSLMPGSYNEQFF. The CDR3 DNA sequence: TGTGCCAGCAGCCTTATGCCGGGGTCCTACAATGAGCAGTTCTTC.

This clone was recorded once. The same CDR3 can be traced to other DNA sequences in this sample. This rearrangement joins TRBV28 to TRBJ2-7, with D hard to call. The V end was cut by 1 base, the J end by 0 bases, with 1 base between. The CDR3 has 12 residues. From germline, CDR1 is MDHEN and CDR2 SYDVKM. CDR3 coding DNA: TGTGCCAGCAGTTTATCCTCCTACGAGCAGTACTTC. This translates into CASSLSSYEQYF.

V usage is TRBV11-2 and J usage is TRBJ1-2; D is unclear. The V gene lost 1 base and the J gene lost 4 bases, with 13 bases spanning the gap. The CDR3 extends over 15 amino acids. In germline, CDR1 is SGHAT, CDR2 FQNNGV. This chain's CDR3 is CASSLGAGLVYGYTF. DNA of the CDR3: TGTGCCAGCAGCTTAGGGGCCGGACTCGTCTATGGCTACACCTTC.

This chain uses TRBV7-2 with TRBJ2-2; D uncertain. The CDR3 extends over 15 amino acids. V lost 3 bases to trimming and J lost 1 base, with 9 bases between them. The germline CDR1 and CDR2 sequences are SGHTA and FQGNSA. The CDR3 nucleotides are TGTGCCAGCAGCTTTTATGGAGAGAACACCGGGGAGCTGTTTTTT. As protein: CASSFYGENTGELFF.

The rearrangement joins TRBV28 to TRBJ1-1; D ambiguous. The CDR3 sequence is 11 residues long. Per germline, CDR1 MDHEN and CDR2 SYDVKM. V gave up 7 bases and J gave up 6 bases, with 9 bases separating them. CDR3 loop: CASKKFPEAFF. CDR3 DNA: TGTGCCAGCAAAAAATTCCCTGAAGCTTTCTTT.

The V and J genes are TRBV9 and TRBJ2-2; D call uncertain. Germline V lookup: CDR1 SGDLS, CDR2 YYNGEE. The CDR3 has 14 residues. V was cut by 2 bases and J by 8 bases, with 13 bases left in between. CDR3 sequence reads: CASSVSSLLGELFF. CDR3 DNA sequence: TGTGCCAGCAGCGTGAGTAGCTTACTTGGGGAGCTGTTTTTT.

The chain recombines TRBV7-2 with TRBJ1-2; possible D gene TRBD1, 6 bases. V dropped 5 bases and J dropped 4 bases, with 14 bases sitting between them. The CDR3 totals 14 residues. Germline V gene data show CDR1 as SGHTA and CDR2 as FQGNSA. The CDR3 DNA follows: TGTGCCAGCAGCCCCGGCGCAGGGGCCTATGGCTACACCTTC. Translation: CASSPGAGAYGYTF.

V is TRBV19 and J is TRBJ1-5, with unresolved D. Per germline, CDR1 LNHDA and CDR2 SQIVND (reference sequence). The CDR3 is 14 residues long. The V and J ends lost 7 bases and 0 bases respectively, with 10 bases between them. The CDR3 loop reads CASNQHNSNQPQHF. In DNA, the CDR3 is TGTGCCAGTAACCAGCACAATAGCAATCAGCCCCAGCATTTT. Variable domain in full (rest from reference TRBV19 and TRBJ1-5): DGGITQSPKYLFRKEGQNVTLSCEQNLNHDAMYWYRQDPGQGLRLIYYSQIVNDFQKGDIAEGYSVSREKKESFPLTVTSAQKNPTAFYLCASNQHNSNQPQHFGDGTRLSIL.

The V gene is TRBV28, the J gene TRBJ1-5; D is unresolved. With 5 bases removed from V and 5 bases from J, the gap between germline ends came to 4 bases. The germline CDR1 and CDR2 sequences are MDHEN and SYDVKM. The CDR3 contains 11 residues. The CDR3 reads CASSGHQPQHF. In DNA form, the CDR3 reads TGTGCCAGCAGTGGACATCAGCCCCAGCATTTT.

This clone appeared once. The chain uses TRBV18 and TRBJ1-1; 8 bases line up with TRBD1. Germline lookup yields CDR1 KGHSH and CDR2 LQKENI. This CDR3 has 13 residues. J gave up 11 bases and V 3 bases, and 8 bases lay outside the gene matches. The CDR3 protein is CASSPIDRGEAFF. DNA of the CDR3: TGTGCCAGCTCACCTATCGACAGGGGAGAGGCTTTCTTT. Supplemented by reference TRBV18 and TRBJ1-1, the full variable domain reads NAGVMQNPRHLVRRRGQEARLRCSPMKGHSHVYWYRQLPEEGLKFMVYLQKENIIDESGMPKERFSAEFPKEGPSILRIQQVVRGDSAAYFCASSPIDRGEAFFGQGTRLTVV.

The gene calls are TRBV27 and TRBJ1-5; 9 nucleotides line up with TRBD1. The CDR3 is 15 residues long. Per germline, CDR1 MNHEY and CDR2 SMNVEV (reference sequence). Trimming took 3 bases from V and 3 from J; bases not matched to a gene: 3. CDR3 in DNA: TGTGCCAGCAGTTTGGTACAGGGGGCCAATCAGCCCCAGCATTTT. It codes for CASSLVQGANQPQHF.

The J gene is TRBJ1-5, the V gene TRBV18, with 9 bases identical to TRBD1. V lost 4 bases, J lost 6 bases, and 7 bases stayed unmatched. Germline loops: CDR1 KGHSH, CDR2 LQKENI. The CDR3 contains 15 residues. This CDR3 reads CASSLGQGTGQPQHF. CDR3 sequence (DNA): TGTGCCAGCTCACTCGGACAGGGGACGGGTCAGCCCCAGCATTTT.

In regard to this clone: Other DNA sequences of this sample code for an identical CDR3. This chain links TRBV2 with TRBJ1-5; the D gene is possibly TRBD1 (6 bases). V gave up 4 bases and J gave up 2 bases, with 12 bases separating them. The germline V gene encodes CDR1 SNHLY and CDR2 FYNNEI. The CDR3 covers 15 residues. For the CDR3, the DNA is TGTGCCAGCAGTGTGCAGGGGTTTGGCAATCAGCCCCAGCATTTT. This sequence encodes CASSVQGFGNQPQHF.